Listed below are T cell receptor beta chains from one sample, sequenced in a study of neurological immune-mediated disorders. TCRdb analysed the 5' RACE reads with MiXCR anew, one entry per CDR3 protein. The repertoire holds roughly 100,000 distinct CDR3 sequences, under 14% seen once, with approximately 3.4% in the top ten. Sequenced input: PBMCs. The origin of the receptors is a female donor with HTLV-1-associated myelopathy (HAM/TSP). CDR3s include the opening cysteine and the closing phenylalanine or tryptophan. D genes are given only for firm matches. Size is omitted from some rows. Given values are once, few, many or a class for expanded clones.

v_gene	abundance	j_gene	d_gene	CDR3nt	CDR3aa
TRBV6-5	many	TRBJ1-5	TRBD1	TGTGCCAGCAGTCCCCCTCGGACAGGGCGTCAGCCCCAGCATTTT	CASSPPRTGRQPQHF
TRBV5-1	few	TRBJ1-1	NA	TGCGCCAGCAGCTTGTATGGCAGTTCAAATACTGAAGCTTTCTTT	CASSLYGSSNTEAFF
TRBV5-6	many	TRBJ2-5	TRBD2	TGTGCCAGCAGCTTCCTAGCGGGGGGTACCGAAGAGACCCAGTACTTC	CASSFLAGGTEETQYF
TRBV5-1	many	TRBJ1-4	NA	TGCGCCAGCAGCTTGGGGCCGCGGAATGAAAAACTGTTTTTT	CASSLGPRNEKLFF
TRBV5-6	many	TRBJ2-1	TRBD2	TGTGCCAGCAGCGCGGTCCAGCGGGGGGCCGACAATGAGCAGTTCTTC	CASSAVQRGADNEQFF
TRBV10-3	many	TRBJ1-1	TRBD1	TGTGCCATCAGTTCGGGACAGGGCCAAGAAGCTTTCTTT	CAISSGQGQEAFF
TRBV6-1	many	TRBJ1-1	NA	TGTGCCAGCAGTGAAGATTTTAGTTTGGGCAAGACGAACACTGAAGCTTTCTTT	CASSEDFSLGKTNTEAFF
TRBV5-1	many	TRBJ2-7	NA	TGCGCCAGCAGCTCAACACGGGACATAGCCACCTACGAGCAGTACTTC	CASSSTRDIATYEQYF
TRBV20-1	many	TRBJ2-7	NA	TGCAGTGCTCTGGACAGACTCTCCTACGAGCAGTACTTC	CSALDRLSYEQYF
TRBV2	few	TRBJ2-5	NA	TGTGCCAGCAGCGAGGGGGACGAGACCCAGTACTTC	CASSEGDETQYF
TRBV18	many	TRBJ2-1	NA	TGTGCCAGCTCACCTCAGACAGAGTACAATGAGCAGTTCTTC	CASSPQTEYNEQFF
TRBV10-3	many	TRBJ2-3	NA	TGTGCCATCAGTGAGTCGACGGGGACGCAGTATTTT	CAISESTGTQYF
TRBV20-1	NA	TRBJ2-2	TRBD2	TGCAGTGGGCGGCGGGGGGGCCAGAACACCGGGGAGCTGTTTTTT	CSGRRGGQNTGELFF
TRBV28	many	TRBJ1-1	NA	TGTGCCAGCAGTTTTGGTTCCACTGAAGCTTTCTTT	CASSFGSTEAFF